The TCR beta chain under discussion was sequenced for a study of control samples from healthy donors and cancer patients. The CDR3 runs to 16 residues. Germline V gene data show CDR1 as LGHNA and CDR2 as YNFKEQ. V was pared by 1 base and J by 3 bases, with 12 bases between. Sequencing was performed with immunoSEQ multiplex PCR; in TCRdb, only in-frame clones are kept and a portion is missing. This sample yields about 50,000 clones, of which around nine tenths are seen a single time; around two fifths belongs to the top ten. The chain uses TRBV4-2 and TRBJ2-2; D possibly corresponds to TRBD2 (6 bases). Specimen: PBMCs. This sequence was found in a man aged 45 to 65 with head and neck cancer. CDR3 in DNA: TGTGCCAGCAGCCAAGCCCGGGGACTTGACACCGGGGAGCTGTTTTTT. It encodes CASSQARGLDTGELFF.